The clone carrying this T cell receptor (beta chain) was counted between two and nine times. As yet, its antigen is unknown. These data come from a study of blood T cells in healthy people across ages. The study's findings and limits: Per million T cells, the diversity of TCR beta decreased roughly linearly as age advanced.

Next came a second PCR, run for about 7 to 12 cycles, which used a sample-barcoded 5' primer along with a J-beta primer mix. One entry per CDR3 protein, called by TCRdb with MiXCR from the 5' RACE reads. The sample yields roughly 1,500,000 distinct CDR3 sequences, 30% to 35% seen once. Material for sequencing was blood. This sequence originates from a woman in her 30s in good health.

CDR3 nucleotide sequence: TGTGCCAGCAGTTTGTGGGAGGGGGAGACTAAGAAGGATACGCAGTATTTT. Amino acid sequence: CASSLWEGETKKDTQYF. This chain uses TRBV6-2 or TRBV6-3 with TRBJ2-3; D may be TRBD2 (7 bases). The germline V gene has CDR1 MNHEY and CDR2 SVGEGT. V dropped 4 bases and J dropped 6 bases, with 23 bases sitting between them. The CDR3 loop spans 17 amino acids.